This TCR beta chain was identified during a study of T cells in narcolepsy. Overall study: Healthy controls were enrolled alongside patients with narcolepsy type 1 or type 2. General observations from the study: Blood of same and different patients, but not healthy controls, reportedly held recurring autoreactive clonotypes. Autoreactive clone sequences were missing from some blood memory CD4+ repertoires. Comparing one patient's CSF and blood CD4+ clonotypes highlighted HCRT- and TRIB2-specific autoreactive clonotypes.

The table came from immunoSEQ multiplex PCR; TCRdb's copy has only in-frame clones and leaves some out. The repertoire has 30,000 to 35,000 clones, approximately 86% of them found once; the top ten carry roughly 0.89%. On this clone itself: Its cognate antigen is unknown.

V was pared by 4 bases and J by 4 bases, with 6 bases of the junction left unmatched. CDR1 LNHDA and CDR2 SQIVND come from the germline V gene (reference sequence). This CDR3 contains 14 residues. The receptor comes from a human donor with narcolepsy. V gene TRBV19 combines with J gene TRBJ1-2, with TRBD1 matching over 7 bases. The sequencing input was CD45RA- memory CD4+ T cells from PBMCs. CDR3 bases: TGTGCCAGTAGTACCCGGGACAGTTTCTATGGCTACACCTTC. Its translation: CASSTRDSFYGYTF.